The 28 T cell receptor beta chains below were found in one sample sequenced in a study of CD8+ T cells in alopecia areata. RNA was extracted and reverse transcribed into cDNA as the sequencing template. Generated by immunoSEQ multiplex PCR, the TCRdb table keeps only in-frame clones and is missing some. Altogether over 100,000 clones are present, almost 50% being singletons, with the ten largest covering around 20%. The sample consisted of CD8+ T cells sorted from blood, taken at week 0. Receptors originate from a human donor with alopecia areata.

CDR3 sequence reads: CAWLLDTEAFF. CDR3 bases: TGTGCCTGGTTACTCGACACTGAAGCTTTCTTT. The chain joins TRBV30 to TRBJ1-1; unclear D gene. The V gene lost 5 bases and the J gene lost 3 bases, with 7 bases spanning the gap. The CDR3 is 11 amino acids. Germline V CDR1 and CDR2: GTSNPN, SVGIG (reference sequence).

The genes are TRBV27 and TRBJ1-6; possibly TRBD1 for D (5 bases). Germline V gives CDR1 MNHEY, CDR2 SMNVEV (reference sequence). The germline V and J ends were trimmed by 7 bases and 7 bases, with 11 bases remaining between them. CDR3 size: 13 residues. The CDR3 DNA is TGTGCCAGCATTCGGGGCCCCAATTCACCCCTCCACTTT. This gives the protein CASIRGPNSPLHF.

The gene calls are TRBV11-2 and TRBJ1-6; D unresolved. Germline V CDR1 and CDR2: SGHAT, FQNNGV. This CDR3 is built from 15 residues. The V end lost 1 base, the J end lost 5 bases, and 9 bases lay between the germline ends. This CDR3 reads CASSLGQANNSPLHF. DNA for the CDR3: TGTGCCAGCAGCTTAGGGCAGGCTAATAATTCACCCCTCCACTTT.

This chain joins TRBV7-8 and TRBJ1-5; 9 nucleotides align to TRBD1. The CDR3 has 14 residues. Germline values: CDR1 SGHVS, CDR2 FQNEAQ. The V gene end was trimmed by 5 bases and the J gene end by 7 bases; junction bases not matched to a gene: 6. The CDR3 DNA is TGTGCCAGCAGCGACGGGACAGGGACCCAGCCCCAGCATTTT. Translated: CASSDGTGTQPQHF.

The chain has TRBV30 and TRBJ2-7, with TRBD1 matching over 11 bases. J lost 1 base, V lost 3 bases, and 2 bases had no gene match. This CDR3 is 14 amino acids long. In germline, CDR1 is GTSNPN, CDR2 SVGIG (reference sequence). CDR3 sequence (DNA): TGTGCCTGGAGCGGGACAGGGGGTTCCTACGAGCAGTACTTC. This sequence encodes CAWSGTGGSYEQYF.

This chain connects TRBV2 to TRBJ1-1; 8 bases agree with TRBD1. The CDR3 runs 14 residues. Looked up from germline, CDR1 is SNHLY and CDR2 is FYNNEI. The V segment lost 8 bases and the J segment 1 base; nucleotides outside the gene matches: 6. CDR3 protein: CASGQGIKNTEAFF. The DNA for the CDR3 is TGTGCCAGCGGACAGGGAATTAAGAACACTGAAGCTTTCTTT.

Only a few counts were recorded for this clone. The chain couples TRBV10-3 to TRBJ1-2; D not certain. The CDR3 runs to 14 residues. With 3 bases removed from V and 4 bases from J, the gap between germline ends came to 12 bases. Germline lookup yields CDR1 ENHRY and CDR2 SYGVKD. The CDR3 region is CAISEEPPSYGYTF. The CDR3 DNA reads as TGTGCCATCAGTGAAGAACCCCCCTCCTATGGCTACACCTTC.

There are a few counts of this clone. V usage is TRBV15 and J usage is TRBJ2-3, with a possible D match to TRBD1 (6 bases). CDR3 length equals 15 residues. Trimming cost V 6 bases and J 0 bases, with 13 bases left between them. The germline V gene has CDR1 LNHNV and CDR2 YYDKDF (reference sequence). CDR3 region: CATRHLDSSTDTQYF. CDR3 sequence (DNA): TGTGCCACCAGACACCTGGACAGTAGCACAGATACGCAGTATTTT. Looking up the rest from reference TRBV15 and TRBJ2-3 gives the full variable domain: DAMVIQNPRYQVTQFGKPVTLSCSQTLNHNVMYWYQQKSSQAPKLLFHYYDKDFNNEADTPDNFQSRRPNTSFCFLDIRSPGLGDTAMYLCATRHLDSSTDTQYFGPGTRLTVL.

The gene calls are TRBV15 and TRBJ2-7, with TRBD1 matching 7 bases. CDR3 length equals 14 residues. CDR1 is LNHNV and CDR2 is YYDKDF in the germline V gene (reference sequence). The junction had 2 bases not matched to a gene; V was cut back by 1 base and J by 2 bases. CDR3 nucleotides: TGTGCCACCAGCAGAGTAGGGACAGCCTACGAGCAGTACTTC. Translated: CATSRVGTAYEQYF.

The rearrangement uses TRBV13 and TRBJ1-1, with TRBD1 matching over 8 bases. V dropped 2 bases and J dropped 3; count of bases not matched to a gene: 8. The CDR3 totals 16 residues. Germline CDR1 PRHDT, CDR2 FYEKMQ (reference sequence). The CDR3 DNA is TGTGCCAGCAGCTTATCCGGGACAGGTGGAGACACTGAAGCTTTCTTT. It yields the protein CASSLSGTGGDTEAFF. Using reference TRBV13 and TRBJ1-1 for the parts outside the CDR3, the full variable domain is AAGVIQSPRHLIKEKRETATLKCYPIPRHDTVYWYQQGPGQDPQFLISFYEKMQSDKGSIPDRFSAQQFSDYHSELNMSSLELGDSALYFCASSLSGTGGDTEAFFGQGTRLTVV.

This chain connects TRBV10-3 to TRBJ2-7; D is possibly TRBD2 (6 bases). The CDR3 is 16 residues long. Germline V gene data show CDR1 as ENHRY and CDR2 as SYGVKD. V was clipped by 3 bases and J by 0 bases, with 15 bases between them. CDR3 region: CAISDNVPSDSYEQYF. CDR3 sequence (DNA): TGTGCCATCAGTGATAATGTCCCTAGCGACTCCTACGAGCAGTACTTC.

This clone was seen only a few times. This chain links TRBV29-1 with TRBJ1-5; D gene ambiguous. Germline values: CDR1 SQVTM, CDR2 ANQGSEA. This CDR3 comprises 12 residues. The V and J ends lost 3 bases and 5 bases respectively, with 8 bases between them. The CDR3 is CSVDGVDQPQHF. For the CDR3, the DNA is TGCAGCGTTGATGGGGTGGATCAGCCCCAGCATTTT.

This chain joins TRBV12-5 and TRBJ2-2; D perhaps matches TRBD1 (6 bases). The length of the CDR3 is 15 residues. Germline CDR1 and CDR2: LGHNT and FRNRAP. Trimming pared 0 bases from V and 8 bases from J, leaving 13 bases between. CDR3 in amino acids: CASGLVDRPLGELFF. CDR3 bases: TGTGCTAGTGGTTTGGTTGACAGGCCCTTGGGGGAGCTGTTTTTT.

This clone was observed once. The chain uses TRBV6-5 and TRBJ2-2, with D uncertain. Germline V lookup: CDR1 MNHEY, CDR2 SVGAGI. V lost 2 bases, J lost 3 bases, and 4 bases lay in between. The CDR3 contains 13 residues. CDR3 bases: TGTGCCAGCAGTTACGCAGACACCGGGGAGCTGTTTTTT. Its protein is CASSYADTGELFF.

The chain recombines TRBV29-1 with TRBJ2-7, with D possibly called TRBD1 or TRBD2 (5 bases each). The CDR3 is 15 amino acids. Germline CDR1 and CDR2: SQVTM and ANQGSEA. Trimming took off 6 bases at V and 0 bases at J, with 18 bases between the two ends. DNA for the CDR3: TGCAGCGTGACACTGAGGGGTGATAGCTCCTACGAGCAGTACTTC. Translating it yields CSVTLRGDSSYEQYF.

DNA of the CDR3: TGTGCTAGTGGTTGGGGACGGATTAACTATGGCTACACCTTC. This gives the protein CASGWGRINYGYTF. V is TRBV12-5 and J is TRBJ1-2, with D maybe TRBD1 (5 bases). The CDR3 sequence is 14 residues long. CDR1 and CDR2 (germline): LGHNT, FRNRAP. Trimming shortened V by 4 bases and J by 1 base, and 10 bases separated the two germline ends.

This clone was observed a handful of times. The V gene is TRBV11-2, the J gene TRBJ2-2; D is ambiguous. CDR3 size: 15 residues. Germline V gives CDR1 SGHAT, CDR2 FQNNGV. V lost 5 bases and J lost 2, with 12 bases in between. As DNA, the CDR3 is TGTGCCAGCAGCCAAGAAACCGATAACACCGGGGAGCTGTTTTTT. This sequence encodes CASSQETDNTGELFF.

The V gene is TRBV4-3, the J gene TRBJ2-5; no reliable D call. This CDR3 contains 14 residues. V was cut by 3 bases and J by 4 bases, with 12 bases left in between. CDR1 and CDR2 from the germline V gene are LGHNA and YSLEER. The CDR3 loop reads CASSHERFGETQYF. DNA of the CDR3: TGCGCCAGCAGCCACGAGAGGTTTGGAGAGACCCAGTACTTC.

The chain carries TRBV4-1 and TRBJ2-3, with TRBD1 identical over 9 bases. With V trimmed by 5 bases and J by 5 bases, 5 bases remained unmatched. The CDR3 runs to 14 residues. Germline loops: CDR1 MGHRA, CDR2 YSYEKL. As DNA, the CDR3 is TGCGCCAGCAGCTCGGACAGGGGCCTAGATACGCAGTATTTT. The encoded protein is CASSSDRGLDTQYF.

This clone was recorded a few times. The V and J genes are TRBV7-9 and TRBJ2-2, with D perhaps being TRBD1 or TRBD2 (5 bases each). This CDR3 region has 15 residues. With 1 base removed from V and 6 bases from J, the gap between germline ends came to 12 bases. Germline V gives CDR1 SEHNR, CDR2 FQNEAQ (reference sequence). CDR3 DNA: TGTGCCAGCAGCTTAGTGTCGGGGCTCGCCGGGGAGCTGTTTTTT. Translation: CASSLVSGLAGELFF.

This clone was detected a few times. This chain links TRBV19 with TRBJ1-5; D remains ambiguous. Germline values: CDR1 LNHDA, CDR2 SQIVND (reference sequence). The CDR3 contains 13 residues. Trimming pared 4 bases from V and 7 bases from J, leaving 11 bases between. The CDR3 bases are TGTGCCAGTAGTACCGTAAACTCCCAGCCCCAGCATTTT. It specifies CASSTVNSQPQHF.

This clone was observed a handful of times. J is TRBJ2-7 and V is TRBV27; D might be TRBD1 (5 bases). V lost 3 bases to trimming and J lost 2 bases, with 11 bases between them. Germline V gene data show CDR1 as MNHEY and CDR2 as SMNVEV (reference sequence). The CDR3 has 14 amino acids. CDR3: CASSFSSGTYEQYF. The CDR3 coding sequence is TGTGCCAGCAGTTTTTCGTCAGGGACCTACGAGCAGTACTTC.

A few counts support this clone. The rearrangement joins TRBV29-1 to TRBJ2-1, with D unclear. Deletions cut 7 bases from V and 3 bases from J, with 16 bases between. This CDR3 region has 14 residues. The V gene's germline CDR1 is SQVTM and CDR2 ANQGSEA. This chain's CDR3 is CSAEGGSLYNEQFF. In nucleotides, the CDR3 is TGCAGCGCCGAAGGCGGCTCCCTCTACAATGAGCAGTTCTTC.

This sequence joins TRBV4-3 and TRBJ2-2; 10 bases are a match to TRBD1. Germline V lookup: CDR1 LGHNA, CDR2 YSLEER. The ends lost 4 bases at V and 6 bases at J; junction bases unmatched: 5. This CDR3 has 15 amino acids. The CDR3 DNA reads TGCGCCAGCAGCCTAGTGGACAGGGGGGCCGGGGAGCTGTTTTTT. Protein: CASSLVDRGAGELFF.

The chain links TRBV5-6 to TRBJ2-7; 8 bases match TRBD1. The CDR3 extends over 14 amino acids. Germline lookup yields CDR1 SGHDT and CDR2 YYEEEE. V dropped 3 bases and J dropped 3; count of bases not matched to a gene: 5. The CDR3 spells CASSYGQGNYEQYF. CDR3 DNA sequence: TGTGCCAGCAGCTACGGACAGGGAAACTACGAGCAGTACTTC.

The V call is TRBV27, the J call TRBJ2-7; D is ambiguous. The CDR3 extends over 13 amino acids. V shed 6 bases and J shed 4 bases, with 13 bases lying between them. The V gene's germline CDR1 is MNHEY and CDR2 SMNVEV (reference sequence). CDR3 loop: CASSLNGPYEQYF. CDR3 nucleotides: TGTGCCAGCAGCCTTAACGGACCGTACGAGCAGTACTTC.

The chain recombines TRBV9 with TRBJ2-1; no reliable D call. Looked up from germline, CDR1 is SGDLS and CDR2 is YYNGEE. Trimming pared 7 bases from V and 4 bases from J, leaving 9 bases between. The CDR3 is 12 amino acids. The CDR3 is CASSLAYNEQFF. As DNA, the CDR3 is TGTGCCAGCTCCCTGGCTTACAATGAGCAGTTCTTC.

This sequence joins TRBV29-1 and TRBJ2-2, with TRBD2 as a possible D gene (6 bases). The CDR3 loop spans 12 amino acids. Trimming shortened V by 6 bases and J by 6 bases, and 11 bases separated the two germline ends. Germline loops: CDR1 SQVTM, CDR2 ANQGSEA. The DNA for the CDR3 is TGCAGCGTACTAGCCGGGTCCGGGGAGCTGTTTTTT. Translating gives CSVLAGSGELFF.